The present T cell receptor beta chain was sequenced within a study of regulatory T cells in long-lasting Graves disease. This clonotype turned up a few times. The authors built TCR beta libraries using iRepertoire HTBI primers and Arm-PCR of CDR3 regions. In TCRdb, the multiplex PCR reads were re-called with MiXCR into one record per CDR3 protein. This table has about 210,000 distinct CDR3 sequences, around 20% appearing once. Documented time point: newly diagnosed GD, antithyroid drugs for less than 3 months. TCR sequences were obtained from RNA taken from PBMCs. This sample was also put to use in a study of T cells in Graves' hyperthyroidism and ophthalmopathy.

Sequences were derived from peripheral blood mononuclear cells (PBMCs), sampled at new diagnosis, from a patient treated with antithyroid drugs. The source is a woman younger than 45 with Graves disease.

CDR3 DNA: TGCGCCAGCAGCTTGGTAGTGGCTGGGGCCAACGTCCTGACTTTC. This translates into CASSLVVAGANVLTF. The rearrangement joins TRBV5-1 to TRBJ2-6, with D uncertain. The length of the CDR3 is 15 residues. V was trimmed by 0 bases and J by 2 bases, leaving 6 bases between them. Per the germline V gene, CDR1 is SGHRS and CDR2 is YFSETQ. The variable domain in full, completed from reference TRBV5-1 and TRBJ2-6, reads KAGVTQTPRYLIKTRGQQVTLSCSPISGHRSVSWYQQTPGQGLQFLFEYFSETQRNKGNFPGRFSGRQFSNSRSEMNVSTLELGDSALYLCASSLVVAGANVLTFGAGSRLTVL.